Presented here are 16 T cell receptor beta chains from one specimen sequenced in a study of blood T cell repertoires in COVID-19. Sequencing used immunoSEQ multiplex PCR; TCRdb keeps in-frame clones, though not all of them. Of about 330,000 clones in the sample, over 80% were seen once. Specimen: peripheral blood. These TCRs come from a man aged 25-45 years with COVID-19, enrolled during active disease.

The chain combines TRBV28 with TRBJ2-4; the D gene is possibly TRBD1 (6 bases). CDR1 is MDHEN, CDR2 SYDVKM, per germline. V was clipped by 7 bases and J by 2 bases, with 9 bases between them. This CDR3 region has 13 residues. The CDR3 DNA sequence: TGTGCCAGCACCAGGGACACCAAAAACATTCAGTACTTC. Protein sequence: CASTRDTKNIQYF.

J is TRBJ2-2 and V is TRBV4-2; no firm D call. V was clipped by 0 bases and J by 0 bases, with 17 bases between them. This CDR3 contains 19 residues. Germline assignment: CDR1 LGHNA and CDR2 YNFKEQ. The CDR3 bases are TGTGCCAGCAGCCAAGATCCCGTTGCAGAACCTGCGAACACCGGGGAGCTGTTTTTT. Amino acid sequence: CASSQDPVAEPANTGELFF.

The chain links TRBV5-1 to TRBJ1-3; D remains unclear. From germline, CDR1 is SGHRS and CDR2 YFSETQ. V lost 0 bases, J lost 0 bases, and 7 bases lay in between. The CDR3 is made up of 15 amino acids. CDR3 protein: CASSLDGASGNTIYF. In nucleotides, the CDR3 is TGCGCCAGCAGCTTGGACGGAGCCTCTGGAAACACCATATATTTT.

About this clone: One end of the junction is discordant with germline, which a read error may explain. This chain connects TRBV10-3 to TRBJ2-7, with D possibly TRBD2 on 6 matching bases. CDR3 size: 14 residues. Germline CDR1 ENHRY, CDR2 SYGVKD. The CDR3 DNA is TGTGCCTCCTTGCTTAACCGGGACTCCTCCGAGCAGTACTTC. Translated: CASLLNRDSSEQYF.

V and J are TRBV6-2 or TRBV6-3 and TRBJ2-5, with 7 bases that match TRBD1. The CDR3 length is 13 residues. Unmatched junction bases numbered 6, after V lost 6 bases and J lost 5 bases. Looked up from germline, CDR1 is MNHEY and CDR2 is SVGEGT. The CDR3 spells CASSSGQYETQYF. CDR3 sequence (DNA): TGTGCCAGCAGCTCGGGACAGTACGAGACCCAGTACTTC.

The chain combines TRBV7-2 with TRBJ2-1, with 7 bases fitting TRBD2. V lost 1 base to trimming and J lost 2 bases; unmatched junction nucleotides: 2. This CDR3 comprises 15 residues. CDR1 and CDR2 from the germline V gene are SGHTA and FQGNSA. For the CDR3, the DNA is TGTGCCAGCAGCTTAGAACGGGGGGCCTACAATGAGCAGTTCTTC. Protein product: CASSLERGAYNEQFF.

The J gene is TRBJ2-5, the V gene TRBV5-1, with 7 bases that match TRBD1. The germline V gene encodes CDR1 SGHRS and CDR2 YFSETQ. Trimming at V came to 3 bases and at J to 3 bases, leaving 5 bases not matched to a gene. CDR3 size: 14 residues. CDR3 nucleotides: TGCGCCAGCAGCTATTCCGGGACAGAAGAGACCCAGTACTTC. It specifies CASSYSGTEETQYF. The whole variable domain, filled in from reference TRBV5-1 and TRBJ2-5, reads KAGVTQTPRYLIKTRGQQVTLSCSPISGHRSVSWYQQTPGQGLQFLFEYFSETQRNKGNFPGRFSGRQFSNSRSEMNVSTLELGDSALYLCASSYSGTEETQYFGPGTRLLVL.

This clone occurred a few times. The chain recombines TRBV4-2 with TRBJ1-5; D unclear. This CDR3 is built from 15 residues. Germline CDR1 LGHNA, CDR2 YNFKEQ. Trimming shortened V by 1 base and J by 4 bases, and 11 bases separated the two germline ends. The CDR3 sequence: CASSQGRVENQPQHF. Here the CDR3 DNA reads TGTGCCAGCAGCCAAGGTCGGGTGGAAAATCAGCCCCAGCATTTT.

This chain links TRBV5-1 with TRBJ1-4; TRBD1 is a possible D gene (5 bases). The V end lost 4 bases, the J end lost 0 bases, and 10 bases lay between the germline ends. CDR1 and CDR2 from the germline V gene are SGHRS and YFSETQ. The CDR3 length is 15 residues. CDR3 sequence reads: CASSTGHSTNEKLFF. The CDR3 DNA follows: TGCGCCAGCAGCACCGGACATTCAACTAATGAAAAACTGTTTTTT.

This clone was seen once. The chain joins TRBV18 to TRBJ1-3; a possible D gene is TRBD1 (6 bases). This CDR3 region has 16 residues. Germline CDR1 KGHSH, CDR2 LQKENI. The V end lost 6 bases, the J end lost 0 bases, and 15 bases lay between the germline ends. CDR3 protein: CASSQRQVPSGNTIYF. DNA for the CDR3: TGTGCCAGCTCGCAACGACAGGTTCCCTCTGGAAACACCATATATTTT.

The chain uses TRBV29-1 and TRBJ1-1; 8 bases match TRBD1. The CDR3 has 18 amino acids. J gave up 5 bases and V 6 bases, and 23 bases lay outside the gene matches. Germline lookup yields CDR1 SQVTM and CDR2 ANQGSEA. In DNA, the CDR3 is TGCAGCGTGGAGCTGACAGGGGAAGAAGTTCGGGGGAGGACTGAAGCTTTCTTT. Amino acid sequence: CSVELTGEEVRGRTEAFF.

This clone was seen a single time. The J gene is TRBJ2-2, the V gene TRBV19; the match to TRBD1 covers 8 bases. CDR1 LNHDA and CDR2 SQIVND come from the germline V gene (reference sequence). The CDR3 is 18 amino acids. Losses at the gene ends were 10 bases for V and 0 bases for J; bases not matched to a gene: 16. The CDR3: CATSGTGLFTSNTGELFF. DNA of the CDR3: TGTGCCACCTCCGGGACAGGTCTTTTCACGTCGAACACCGGGGAGCTGTTTTTT.

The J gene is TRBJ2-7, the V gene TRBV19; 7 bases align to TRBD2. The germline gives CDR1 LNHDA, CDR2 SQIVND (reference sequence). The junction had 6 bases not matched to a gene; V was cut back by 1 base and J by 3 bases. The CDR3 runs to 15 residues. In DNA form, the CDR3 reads TGTGCCAGTAGTATAGTTGGAGGGGACTACTACGAGCAGTACTTC. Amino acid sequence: CASSIVGGDYYEQYF.

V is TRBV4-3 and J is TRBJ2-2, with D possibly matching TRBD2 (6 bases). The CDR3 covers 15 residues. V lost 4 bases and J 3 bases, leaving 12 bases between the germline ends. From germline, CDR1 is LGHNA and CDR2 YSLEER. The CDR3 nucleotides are TGCGCCAGCAGCCCGGGACTCCGCCACACCGGGGAGCTGTTTTTT. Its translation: CASSPGLRHTGELFF.

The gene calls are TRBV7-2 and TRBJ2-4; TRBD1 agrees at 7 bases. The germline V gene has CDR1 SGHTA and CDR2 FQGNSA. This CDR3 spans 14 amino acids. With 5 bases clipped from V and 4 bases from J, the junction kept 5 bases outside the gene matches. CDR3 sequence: CASSPRQGKNIQYF. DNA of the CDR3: TGTGCCAGCAGCCCTAGACAGGGAAAAAACATTCAGTACTTC.

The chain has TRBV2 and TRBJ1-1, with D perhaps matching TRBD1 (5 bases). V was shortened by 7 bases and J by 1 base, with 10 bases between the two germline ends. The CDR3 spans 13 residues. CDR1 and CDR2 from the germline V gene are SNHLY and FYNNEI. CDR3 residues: CASIRDRNTEAFF. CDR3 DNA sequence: TGTGCCAGCATCAGGGATCGGAACACTGAAGCTTTCTTT.